Sequencing of this T cell receptor beta chain was carried out in a study of cytomegalovirus exposure and HLA in healthy donors (dated by TCRdb to about 2017). With respect to the entire study: According to an earlier analysis of 450 to 650 of the donors, about 179 million T cells yielded 117 million unique TCR beta sequences and about 300 Gb of sequence data. About 330 gigabases of sequencing data and around 80 million unique TCR sequences made up an early release that covered over 550 HLA-typed donors. Of the 300 to 450 genotyped donors, 81% were placed in the genetic ancestry cluster associated with self-reported Caucasian donors. The study aimed to test whether signatures of past pathogen exposure could be identified by cataloging public T cell receptors. The study used immunosequencing to profile the T cell repertoires of approximately 640 subjects and linked those repertoires to cytomegalovirus serostatus. A separate validation cohort of roughly 130 different subjects was used in addition to the roughly 720-subject first cohort. To predict cytomegalovirus infection status, the study brought together high-throughput TCR immunosequencing, statistical association of individual TCRs with disease status, and machine learning. In a later analysis, previously published TCR beta repertoires from 666 donors were re-analyzed and high-resolution HLA genotyping was added so that TCR occurrence patterns could be studied. In the later analysis, no new phenotypic data were used to find candidate immune exposures; instead, reliance was placed on TCR beta sequences and their occurrence across donors. An earlier analysis of around 580 of the donors used high-throughput TCR beta sequencing to judge whether each TCR beta V gene segment behaved as functional or pseudogenic. Donor age, sex, ethnicity and CMV serostatus were compiled together with the repertoire data. A later genetic analysis took genome-wide SNP genotypes for about 55% of the 666 donors and used that subset as a discovery cohort. Every discovery cohort repertoire had been produced on one sequencing platform. Class I and class II HLA loci were covered by the typing at four-digit resolution. The number of donors typed differed by locus, with roughly 620-640 for A, B, C, DRB1 and DQB1, approximately 500 for DQA1, 600 to 610 for DPA1, and about 450 for DPB1. Because of strong linkage in the cohort, roughly five DR-DQ haplotypes were treated as single units for association and clustering. Among 350 to 400 genotyped donors of the cohort, an average of 235,054 unique TCR beta nucleotide sequences were sequenced per donor, roughly a sixth of them non-productive.

The method behind the library was the immunoSEQ multiplex PCR assay. A mixture of 60 forward primers for TCR Vbeta segments and 13 reverse primers for TCR Jbeta segments was used in the multiplex PCR. Amplification of the CDR3 region of rearranged TCR beta genes was performed with a multiplex PCR assay on genomic DNA. The amplified TCR beta libraries were sequenced on the Illumina HiSeq System as 87-base-pair reads. The paper's data handling went like this. In a later analysis, roughly 80 million unique TCR beta chains were counted across the approximately 640 repertoires, and roughly 11 million of these chains were shared by at least two donors. Raw reads were error-corrected and collapsed into unique sequences by a nearest-neighbor algorithm in which closely related sequences were merged to remove PCR and sequencing errors. Alignment of CDR3 sequences to IMGT reference sequences was used to assign V, D and J gene segments. Each retained sequence needed at least a six-nucleotide match to both a V gene segment and a J gene segment. Rearrangements were classified as productive when the CDR3 lacked stop codons and remained in frame with V and J, and all other rearrangements were classified as non-productive. CDR3 was defined according to IMGT convention as the region running from the second conserved V-encoded cysteine to the conserved J-encoded phenylalanine. The earlier analysis of 587 of the donors excluded sequences that lacked an unambiguous match to a single V gene segment. An earlier analysis of roughly 590 of the donors called V segments functional above 56.7% productive rearrangements and segregating when the between-donor standard deviation exceeded 5%. A statistical classification framework was built for diagnosing cytomegalovirus status from the catalog of TCR beta chain sequences. A later analysis assigned V and J genes by comparing TCR nucleotide sequences with IMGT/GENE-DB human TR gene sequences. In a later analysis, CDR3 sequences and most-parsimonious VDJ recombination scenarios were assigned using the TCRdist pipeline. In a later analysis, each TCR beta chain was defined by its CDR3 amino acid sequence together with its V-gene family, and reads lacking a unique V-gene family were excluded. To address suspected cross-contamination and a sequencing artifact, a later analysis removed 550 to 750 highly shared, low-generation-probability nucleotide sequences. For each public chain, a later analysis derived a clonal expansion index from normalized ranks of inferred template counts within each repertoire. Generation probabilities in a later analysis came from a VDJ recombination model fitted to out-of-frame rearrangements, and those results were checked against IGoR. A later analysis scored TCR-TCR, TCR-HLA and TCR-CMV co-occurrence with hypergeometric tests, applying a repertoire-size bias correction to TCR pairs. In a later analysis, false discovery rates were estimated by permuting HLA or CMV assignments 20 times. In a later analysis, co-occurring TCRs were grouped with DBSCAN, and TCRdist sequence similarity was added when clustering was performed within HLA-allele-positive subsets. Repertoires with fewer than 30,000 or more than 120,000 public chains were left out of co-occurrence clustering, as were four to six repertoires with anomalous nucleotide sharing. TCRdb stores this immuneACCESS table with in-frame sequences only. Part of the clones is absent; in the studies checked, under half of the shortfall reflects unresolved V genes, and no reason is known for the rest. V and J calls and clone size are copied from that table; D and trimming were computed from the DNA. Within this sample are around 100,000 clones, with roughly 78% of them counted one time only. The ten largest account for under 5% of the sample.

The junction shows trimming of 2 bases on V and 11 bases on J, plus 15 bases between the germline ends. The CDR1 and CDR2 encoded by the germline V gene are MDHEN and SYDVKM. The CDR3 runs 13 residues from the cysteine to the phenylalanine. The entry retains the CDR3 DNA only, 39 bases that are in frame from base 1. Points the paper makes about the study in general: An earlier analysis of some 560 of the donors showed that most TCR beta V segments appeared in productive rearrangements either about 87% or about 30% of the time, which broadly matched IMGT annotations. It was suggested by the authors that the approach could potentially be generalized to other disease states and immunological phenotypes. In vitro tests confirmed that three of the cytomegalovirus-associated TCR beta chains recognize cytomegalovirus antigens. Roughly uniform sequencing depth across donors was assumed in presence/absence analyses, although this assumption may not hold. Only TCR beta chains were sequenced in this cohort, and the absence of alpha or paired-chain data limited detectable features. A later analysis found that most CMV-associated TCR beta chains appeared HLA-restricted, with HLA associations seemingly driven largely by CMV exposure. Most TCR sequences were observed very rarely across donors, whereas some public TCRs were present in many individuals. Several of the top co-occurrence clusters appeared to be linked to parvovirus B19, influenza, CMV and Epstein-Barr virus, according to a later analysis. Cytomegalovirus status was reported to be diagnosed by the classifier with high specificity and sensitivity in both the original and validation cohorts. Specific HLA alleles were associated with 15,000 to 20,000 TCR beta sequences at a false discovery rate of 0.05 in a later analysis. A further reported finding was that TCR beta sequences accurately predicted the HLA-A and HLA-B alleles for most subjects in the first cohort. A total of fewer than 200 TCR beta chains were listed by the study as associated with cytomegalovirus. Because some donors lacked HLA typing at each locus, the association tests relied only on the typed subset. A group of highly shared sequence variants was considered likely to be a technical artifact of the sequencing pipeline. Correlated functional status among segregating V segments might be attributable to linkage disequilibrium, but an unknown experimental factor could not be ruled out. In a later analysis, TCR association rates were found to vary across HLA loci, with the most associated TCRs seen for DRB1 alleles and the fewest for HLA-C alleles. Assigning TCR associations to individual alleles was difficult when HLA alleles, especially DR and DQ, strongly co-occurred. In a later genetic analysis, a missense DCLRE1C variant was associated with V-gene and J-gene trimming of TCR beta chains, and the association was replicated in an independent cohort. In a later genetic analysis, fewer N-insertions in productive TCRs were reported among donors in an Asian-associated ancestry cluster than the roughly 710-donor mean. A later analysis found that HLA-associated TCR beta chains were more clonally expanded and had lower generation probabilities than equally common non-associated chains. For the cohort, immune exposure information was limited to CMV serostatus. The 87-base-pair reads could not distinguish some IMGT-functional V segments, including TRBV6-2 and TRBV6-3, so those segments were excluded. The earlier analysis of approximately 560 of the donors excluded some 15 rarely observed V segments, including chromosome 9 orphons, because counts were too low.

Of note for this clone: Its target antigen remains unknown. Base-call qualities are not available, and no considerably larger clone is one nucleotide away.

The cohort consisted of 650 to 700 healthy bone marrow donors. At the time of sampling, every cohort member was nominally healthy, though immune exposures that went unrecorded were likely present. The donor tested CMV seropositive and was one of the 289 seropositive cohort members. Every donor gave a peripheral blood sample, and the peripheral blood mononuclear cells from that sample were used for TCR beta sequencing. The Qiagen DNeasy Blood Extraction Kit was used to extract genomic DNA from the blood cell samples. This clonotype was sampled from a male donor in good health and CMV-seropositive. Source material: PBMCs. In this chain, TRBV28 is recombined with TRBJ1-1; the D gene lacks a confident call. The CDR3 amino acid sequence is: CASSLMVVRDAFF. The DNA reads TGTGCCAGCAGTTTAATGGTTGTGAGGGATGCTTTCTTT.